This T cell receptor (beta chain) stems from a study of T-cell reconstitution after alpha-beta-depleted transplantation in children. Study-wide findings and caveats: Reports say that about two months after transplant, the alpha-beta T cells came out of several hundred graft clones that had expanded. Hyperexpanded clones declined; after one year, newly produced T cells mostly supplied diversity. Surviving recipient cells, namely T cells and thymic progenitors, were the source of high day-60 TCRbeta diversity in some patients.

V was pared by 3 bases and J by 0 bases, with 12 bases between. This CDR3 has 16 amino acids. Germline CDR1 reads LNHDA; CDR2 reads SQIVND (reference sequence). Unique molecular identifiers were built into the TCRbeta library. TCRdb analysed the PCR reads with MiXCR anew, one entry per CDR3 protein. Of approximately 500,000 distinct CDR3 sequences detected, roughly 10% appear once; the ten largest clones hold just over 2%. Concerning this clonotype: Its specificity is unknown.

This clonotype was sampled from a child aged 2 to 10 with inherited bone marrow failure, due to receive a stem cell transplant. V is TRBV19 and J is TRBJ2-4; possible D gene TRBD1, 5 bases. The sequencing here drew on PBMCs, taken before TCRalphabeta/CD19-depleted stem cell transplant. CDR3 in DNA: TGTGCCAGTAGTATGAGGTGGACACTAGCCAAAAACATTCAGTACTTC. As protein: CASSMRWTLAKNIQYF.